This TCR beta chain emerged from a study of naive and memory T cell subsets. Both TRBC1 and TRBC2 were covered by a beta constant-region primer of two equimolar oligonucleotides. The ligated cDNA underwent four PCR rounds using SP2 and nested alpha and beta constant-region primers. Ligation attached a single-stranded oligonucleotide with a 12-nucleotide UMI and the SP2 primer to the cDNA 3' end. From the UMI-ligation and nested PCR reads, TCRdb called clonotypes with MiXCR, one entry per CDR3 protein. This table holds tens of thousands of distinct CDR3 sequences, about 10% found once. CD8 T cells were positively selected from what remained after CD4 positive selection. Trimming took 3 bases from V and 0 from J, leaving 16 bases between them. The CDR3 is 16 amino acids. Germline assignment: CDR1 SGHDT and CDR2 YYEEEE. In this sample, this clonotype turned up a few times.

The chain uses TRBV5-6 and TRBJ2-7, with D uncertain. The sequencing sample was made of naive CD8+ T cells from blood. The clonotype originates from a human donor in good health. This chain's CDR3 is CASSYGRWTSSYEQYF. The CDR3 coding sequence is TGTGCCAGCAGCTACGGACGTTGGACGAGCTCCTACGAGCAGTACTTC.